A single sample gave rise to the 14 T cell receptor beta chains below, sequenced in a study of cytomegalovirus exposure and HLA in healthy donors. A multiplex PCR was run with 60 Vbeta primers and 13 Jbeta primers. This table comes from immunoSEQ multiplex PCR, and its TCRdb copy is limited to in-frame clones, with some not included. This table holds 170,000 or so clones, about 80% found once. The material sequenced was PBMCs. These receptors all come from a woman between 35 and 50 years old in good health and CMV-seronegative.

V is TRBV10-3 and J is TRBJ2-5, with TRBD2 as a possible D gene (5 bases). Germline CDR1 reads ENHRY; CDR2 reads SYGVKD. CDR3 length: 15 amino acids. The V end was cut by 0 bases, the J end by 7 bases, with 15 bases between. The DNA of the CDR3 is TGTGCCATCAGTGAGTCGACCCCAAGCGGTGGGACCCAGTACTTC. Translated, it gives CAISESTPSGGTQYF.

The V gene is TRBV27, the J gene TRBJ2-3, with 12 bases that match TRBD2. Unmatched junction bases numbered 5, after V lost 5 bases and J lost 2 bases. Per germline, CDR1 MNHEY and CDR2 SMNVEV (reference sequence). The CDR3 consists of 16 residues. The CDR3 DNA sequence: TGTGCCAGCAGTCCGGGACTAGCGGGCACCACAGATACGCAGTATTTT. Translated, it gives CASSPGLAGTTDTQYF.

The CDR3 DNA reads TGTGCCAGCAGCTTGGAGCGCGGGAGGGCCCCAGATACGCAGTATTTT. This encodes CASSLERGRAPDTQYF. The J gene is TRBJ2-3, the V gene TRBV5-4; 9 bases are shared with TRBD2. Germline V CDR1 and CDR2: SGHNT, YYREEE (reference sequence). The CDR3 extends over 16 amino acids. V gave up 0 bases and J gave up 4 bases; unmatched junction bases: 6. Combining the CDR3 with reference TRBV5-4 and TRBJ2-3 gives the whole variable domain ETGVTQSPTHLIKTRGQQVTLRCSSQSGHNTVSWYQQALGQGPQFIFQYYREEENGRGNFPPRFSGLQFPNYSSELNVNALELDDSALYLCASSLERGRAPDTQYFGPGTRLTVL.

Details on this clone: Other nucleotide sequences from this sample produce the same CDR3. The chain couples TRBV5-1 to TRBJ1-1, with D possibly being TRBD1 (5 bases). V shed 2 bases and J shed 1 base, with 9 bases lying between them. Germline V CDR1 and CDR2: SGHRS, YFSETQ. This CDR3 region has 14 residues. DNA for the CDR3: TGCGCCAGCAGCTTAAGTAGGGGGAACACTGAAGCTTTCTTT. Amino acid sequence: CASSLSRGNTEAFF.

The V call is TRBV10-1, the J call TRBJ1-5, with D unclear. Germline CDR1 WNHNN, CDR2 SYGVQD (reference sequence). V was trimmed by 2 bases and J by 6 bases, leaving 17 bases between them. The CDR3 runs to 16 residues. CDR3 coding DNA: TGCGCCAGCAGTGAGCCAAGTGTGAGGGTGGGTCAGCCCCAGCATTTT. Its translation is CASSEPSVRVGQPQHF.

Regarding this clone: This CDR3 is also generated by other DNA sequences in the sample. This rearrangement joins TRBV6-6 to TRBJ2-1, with 7 nucleotides matching TRBD1. V lost 5 bases, J lost 2 bases, and 3 bases stayed unmatched. The CDR3 consists of 14 residues. The germline gives CDR1 MNHNY, CDR2 SVGAGI (reference sequence). CDR3 sequence reads: CASSPGQTYNEQFF. The CDR3 DNA reads as TGTGCCAGCAGTCCGGGACAGACCTACAATGAGCAGTTCTTC.

This chain joins TRBV7-9 and TRBJ1-1, with a possible D match to TRBD1 (5 bases). V dropped 1 base and J dropped 4 bases, with 10 bases sitting between them. The germline V gene encodes CDR1 SEHNR and CDR2 FQNEAQ (reference sequence). The CDR3 runs to 14 residues. CDR3 coding DNA: TGTGCCAGCAGCTTAGTCTCACAGGTCACTGAAGCTTTCTTT. It encodes CASSLVSQVTEAFF.

The chain has TRBV30 and TRBJ1-2; TRBD1 matches 7 bases. This CDR3 comprises 13 residues. Trimming removed 2 bases from V and 4 bases from J; junction bases left unmatched: 4. In germline, CDR1 is GTSNPN, CDR2 SVGIG (reference sequence). CDR3 sequence reads: CAWSTGDGYGYTF. The CDR3, as DNA: TGTGCCTGGAGTACAGGGGATGGCTATGGCTACACCTTC. The full variable domain, rest sourced from reference TRBV30 and TRBJ1-2, is SQTIHQWPATLVQPVGSPLSLECTVEGTSNPNLYWYRQAAGRGLQLLFYSVGIGQISSEVPQNLSASRPQDRQFILSSKKLLLSDSGFYLCAWSTGDGYGYTFGSGTRLTVV.

CDR3 loop: CASSRQGIYGYTF. CDR3 in DNA: TGTGCCAGCAGCCGACAGGGGATATATGGCTACACCTTC. The V gene is TRBV6-5, the J gene TRBJ1-2, with 8 bases that match TRBD1. The germline gives CDR1 MNHEY, CDR2 SVGAGI. CDR3 length equals 13 residues. V gave up 6 bases and J gave up 5 bases; unmatched junction bases: 5.

The rearrangement uses TRBV6-5 and TRBJ2-1; D is ambiguous. Germline V gives CDR1 MNHEY, CDR2 SVGAGI. The length of the CDR3 is 13 residues. The ends were cut back, 5 bases at V and 8 bases at J, with 13 bases in the middle. The CDR3 sequence is CASSPRSIDEQFF. Here the CDR3 DNA reads TGTGCCAGCAGTCCTAGGAGTATCGATGAGCAGTTCTTC.

This chain uses TRBV5-6 with TRBJ2-3; 10 bases map to TRBD2. CDR3 size: 19 residues. Trimming removed 4 bases from V and 0 bases from J; junction bases left unmatched: 14. Germline CDR1 and CDR2: SGHDT and YYEEEE. CDR3 loop: CASSVLRTSGHASTDTQYF. The CDR3 DNA reads TGTGCCAGCAGCGTCCTTAGGACTAGCGGTCACGCTAGCACAGATACGCAGTATTTT.

The V gene is TRBV29-1, the J gene TRBJ2-7; TRBD1 agrees at 11 bases. The CDR3 spans 15 residues. V shed 7 bases and J 3 bases; nucleotides not matched to a gene: 11. In germline, CDR1 is SQVTM, CDR2 ANQGSEA. CDR3 sequence: CSAIPGTGGFYEQYF. Here the CDR3 DNA reads TGCAGCGCTATCCCTGGGACAGGGGGGTTCTACGAGCAGTACTTC.

The CDR3 sequence is CASSPGQRVNQPQHF. In DNA, the CDR3 is TGTGCCAGCAGCCCCGGACAGCGCGTCAATCAGCCCCAGCATTTT. The genes are TRBV27 and TRBJ1-5, with D tentatively TRBD1 (6 bases). CDR3 length: 15 residues. The V and J ends lost 6 bases and 3 bases respectively, with 15 bases between them. Germline assignment: CDR1 MNHEY and CDR2 SMNVEV (reference sequence).

The chain has TRBV4-1 and TRBJ2-5; D possibly corresponds to TRBD2 (6 bases). V was cut by 0 bases and J by 4 bases, with 15 bases left in between. CDR3 length: 16 amino acids. The V gene's germline CDR1 is MGHRA and CDR2 YSYEKL. The CDR3, as DNA: TGCGCCAGCAGCCAAGATTTCGGCGGGAAGGGAGAGACCCAGTACTTC. Its translation is CASSQDFGGKGETQYF.